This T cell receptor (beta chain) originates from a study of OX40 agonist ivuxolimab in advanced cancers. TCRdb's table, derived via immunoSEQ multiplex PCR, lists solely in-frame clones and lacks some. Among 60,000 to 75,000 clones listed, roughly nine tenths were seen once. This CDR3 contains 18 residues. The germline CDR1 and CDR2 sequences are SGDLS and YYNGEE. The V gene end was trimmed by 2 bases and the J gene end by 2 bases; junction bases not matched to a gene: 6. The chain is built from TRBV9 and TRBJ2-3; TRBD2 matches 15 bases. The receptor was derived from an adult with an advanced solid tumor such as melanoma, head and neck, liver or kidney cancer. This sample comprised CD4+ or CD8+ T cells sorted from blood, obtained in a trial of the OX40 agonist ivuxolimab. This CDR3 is CASSVGLAGGPFTDTQYF. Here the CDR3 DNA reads TGTGCCAGCAGCGTTGGACTAGCGGGAGGGCCGTTCACAGATACGCAGTATTTT.